The entry below describes one T cell receptor (beta chain). The target antigen is unknown. The sample comes from a study of monozygotic twins with inflammatory bowel disease. Findings and limits, study-wide: Reduced clonotype sharing with other individuals was observed in IBD patients relative to healthy twins, especially with disease activity.

RNA in its total form was extracted from whole blood, and T cells were not sorted. TCRdb re-called the 5' RACE reads; every CDR3 protein appears as one record, without DNA. This table lists just over 300,000 distinct CDR3 sequences. Sequenced input: blood. The receptor was isolated from a human donor with ulcerative colitis or Crohn's disease, or a healthy co-twin of an affected twin (not recorded which).

CDR3 loop: CSARCASGISYNEQFF. The chain recombines TRBV20-1 with TRBJ2-1; with no DNA, the TCRdb D assignment of TRBD2 cannot be verified. Germline CDR1 and CDR2: DFQATT and SNEGSKA (reference sequence). The CDR3 is 16 residues long.